The 10 T cell receptor beta chains in this list originate from one sample, sequenced in a study of blood T cell repertoires in COVID-19. Assay used: immunoSEQ multiplex PCR; TCRdb lists only in-frame clones, some missing. The repertoire holds around 310,000 clones, roughly nine tenths seen once, with over 9% in the top ten. The sample consisted of PBMCs or T cells enriched from blood (not recorded which). All receptors derive from a woman aged 25 to 45 who had recovered from COVID-19.

J is TRBJ2-7 and V is TRBV6-5; 9 bases map to TRBD1. This CDR3 has 13 residues. V dropped 9 bases and J dropped 1; count of bases not matched to a gene: 4. CDR1 MNHEY and CDR2 SVGAGI come from the germline V gene. As DNA, the CDR3 is TGTGCCAGAGGGACAGGGATATCCTACGAGCAGTACTTC. Translation gives CARGTGISYEQYF.

The genes are TRBV3-1 (or the pseudogene TRBV3-2) and TRBJ1-6, with TRBD1 identical over 8 bases. Germline lookup yields CDR1 LGHDT and CDR2 YNNKEL (reference sequence). The CDR3 has 16 amino acids. Germline trimming cut 4 bases from V and 10 bases from J; bases unmatched to any gene: 12. CDR3 nucleotides: TGTGCCAGCAGCCGTTCTCCGGGACAGGCCTTCTCACCCCTCCACTTT. Translation: CASSRSPGQAFSPLHF.

The rearrangement links TRBV7-9 to TRBJ2-1; D perhaps matches TRBD2 (6 bases). Germline V gene sequence: CDR1 SEHNR, CDR2 FQNEAQ (reference sequence). There are 17 residues in the CDR3. The V end was cut by 4 bases, the J end by 0 bases, with 16 bases between. The CDR3 nucleotides read TGTGCCAGCAGCTCTATTTACTCGACTAGCTCCTACAATGAGCAGTTCTTC. Residues: CASSSIYSTSSYNEQFF.

The chain carries TRBV6-1 and TRBJ2-7; TRBD2 is a possible D gene (6 bases). Germline assignment: CDR1 MNHNS and CDR2 SASEGT. Trimming removed 1 base from V and 3 bases from J, with 7 bases in between. The CDR3 extends over 13 amino acids. This CDR3 reads CASSEVGSYEQYF. The CDR3, as DNA: TGTGCCAGCAGTGAAGTCGGGAGCTACGAGCAGTACTTC.

The V and J genes are TRBV6-2 or TRBV6-3 and TRBJ2-7; 7 nucleotides match TRBD1. The CDR3 contains 16 residues. Per the germline V gene, CDR1 is MNHEY and CDR2 is SVGEGT. Unmatched junction bases numbered 11, after V lost 2 bases and J lost 4 bases. The CDR3 DNA reads TGTGCCAGCAGTTACCAGAACCAGGGGGAAGGATACGAGCAGTACTTC. Its protein product is CASSYQNQGEGYEQYF.

The rearrangement uses TRBV3-1 (or the pseudogene TRBV3-2) and TRBJ2-2, with D perhaps matching TRBD1 (6 bases). The CDR3 totals 14 residues. V lost 3 bases and J 6 bases, leaving 11 bases between the germline ends. Germline CDR1 and CDR2: LGHDT and YNNKEL (reference sequence). The CDR3 coding sequence is TGTGCCAGCAGCCAGGGGACATTCGCCGGGGAGCTGTTTTTT. Translation gives CASSQGTFAGELFF.

The genes are TRBV4-2 and TRBJ2-2; TRBD2 matches at 16 bases. The CDR3 is 21 amino acids. The germline CDR1 and CDR2 sequences are LGHNA and YNFKEQ. The V gene end was trimmed by 3 bases and the J gene end by 7 bases; junction bases not matched to a gene: 17. CDR3 sequence reads: CASSQNRKGLAGGPDYGELFF. The DNA of the CDR3 is TGTGCCAGCAGCCAGAATCGGAAGGGACTAGCGGGAGGGCCGGACTACGGGGAGCTGTTTTTT.

The chain couples TRBV9 to TRBJ2-7; D remains ambiguous. V was clipped by 4 bases and J by 4 bases, with 9 bases between them. This CDR3 has 12 residues. CDR1 SGDLS and CDR2 YYNGEE come from the germline V gene. The CDR3 coding sequence is TGTGCCAGCAGCCCCACAGTATACGAGCAGTACTTC. Amino acids: CASSPTVYEQYF.

This chain links TRBV6-5 with TRBJ2-2; a possible D gene is TRBD1 (6 bases). Trimming shortened V by 6 bases and J by 6 bases, and 17 bases separated the two germline ends. Looked up from germline, CDR1 is MNHEY and CDR2 is SVGAGI. CDR3 length equals 15 residues. CDR3 in DNA: TGTGCCAGCAGCCTAAAGGACAGTCCGGCCGGGGAGCTGTTTTTT. Its translation: CASSLKDSPAGELFF.

V gene TRBV14 combines with J gene TRBJ2-4, with 7 bases fitting TRBD2. Germline-derived CDR1 and CDR2 are SGHDN and FVKESK. V was clipped by 1 base and J by 6 bases; unmatched bases: 3. CDR3 size: 14 residues. CDR3 protein: CASSQGTSANIQYF. For the CDR3, the DNA is TGTGCCAGCAGCCAAGGAACTAGCGCAAACATTCAGTACTTC.